This entry describes one T cell receptor (beta chain). Its target is unknown. This sample is drawn from a study of CXCR3-negative and CXCR3-positive naive CD8 T cells. Across the study: There were 110 million to 150 million TRB reads altogether, and each library had about 1.5 +/- 0.3 million of them.

Naive CD8+ T cells showed a CD45RO-CCR7+CD27+CD95- phenotype. UMI-tagged TRB cDNA libraries were built via 5' RACE. TCRdb reprocessed the 5' RACE reads; each CDR3 protein has one entry and no DNA is given. The repertoire table contains about 150,000 distinct CDR3 sequences. Study results and limitations: Similar TRBV-TRBJ gene usage was seen in naive CXCR3-negative and CXCR3-positive cells, but not in memory cells. More hydrophobic TRB CDR3s were found in CXCR3-positive naive cells than in CXCR3-negative naive cells.

Germline V gives CDR1 SEHNR, CDR2 FQNEAQ (reference sequence). The CDR3 runs 15 residues. The sequenced sample was naive CXCR3+ CD8+ T cells from blood. Subset of the sample: CD45RO-CCR7+CD27+CD95- naive CD8+ T cells expressing CXCR3 (TNR3+). The sequence was obtained from a human donor in good health. Some clones in this sample may be carry-over from other donors' samples. This chain connects TRBV7-9 to TRBJ2-7; the D call of TRBD2 rests on TCRdb alone, since no DNA is present to check it. The CDR3 here is CASSSPGLTSYEQYF. Drawing the rest from reference TRBV7-9 and TRBJ2-7, the complete variable domain is DTGVSQNPRHKITKRGQNVTFRCDPISEHNRLYWYRQTLGQGPEFLTYFQNEAQLEKSRLLSDRFSAERPKGSFSTLEIQRTEQGDSAMYLCASSSPGLTSYEQYFGPGTRLTVT.